This is a list of T cell receptor beta chains from one sample in a study of blood T cell repertoires in COVID-19. Profiled with immunoSEQ multiplex PCR; TCRdb holds only in-frame clones, not every one. Of 200,000 or so clones listed, roughly nine tenths are singletons. Sequenced sample: peripheral blood. Receptors were obtained from a man aged 40-50 years with active or convalescent COVID-19. The CDR3 runs from the conserved cysteine through the conserved F or W. The order of the fields is J gene, D gene, V gene, clone size, CDR3 length, CDR3 DNA, CDR3 protein. A D gene is named only where the DNA matches it firmly. The size entry is marked missing in some rows and otherwise reads once, few, many or a size class.

>TRBJ1-4|TRBD1|TRBV24-1|-|17
TGTGCCACCAGTGAACGTACCAGGGGGCCCGGGCGTGAAAAACTGTTTTTT
CATSERTRGPGREKLFF
>TRBJ2-5|TRBD1|TRBV2|-|13
TGTGCCAGTTGGGGACAGATTCAAGAGACCCAGTACTTC
CASWGQIQETQYF
>TRBJ1-6|TRBD1|TRBV11-2|-|16
TGTGCCAGCAGCTGGGGGGACAGGGGCGGGAATTCACCCCTCCACTTT
CASSWGDRGGNSPLHF
>TRBJ2-5|-|TRBV9|-|13
TGTGCCAGCAGCGTAGAGGGCGGGGAGACCCAGTACTTC
CASSVEGGETQYF
>TRBJ2-1|TRBD2|TRBV5-1|-|17
TGCGCCAGCAGCTTGGATGGACTAGCGGGTTCCTACAATGAGCAGTTCTTC
CASSLDGLAGSYNEQFF
>TRBJ2-7|TRBD2|TRBV5-6|-|16
TGTGCCAGCAGCTTGCGGCGGCGGGGGGACATCTACGAGCAGTACTTC
CASSLRRRGDIYEQYF
>TRBJ1-4|TRBD1|TRBV7-9|few|14
TGTGCCAGCCCTAGAGGGGGCGCCGGGGAAAAACTGTTTTTT
CASPRGGAGEKLFF
>TRBJ2-3|-|TRBV30|many|13
TGTGCCTGGAGTGTAAGGGAGCGGGATACGCAGTATTTT
CAWSVRERDTQYF
>TRBJ1-2|TRBD1|TRBV7-9|-|15
TGTGCCAGCAGCTTAGTACAGACAGGGGGCCGTGGCTACACCTTC
CASSLVQTGGRGYTF
>TRBJ1-4|-|TRBV10-2|-|15
TGCGCCAGCAGTGACAGGGTGCAGACTAATGAAAAACTGTTTTTT
CASSDRVQTNEKLFF
>TRBJ1-5|-|TRBV24-1|-|14
TGTGCCACCAGTGATTACAGTAGCAATCAGCCCCAGCATTTT
CATSDYSSNQPQHF
>TRBJ2-5|TRBD1|TRBV19|-|13
TGTGCCAGTAGTGGGACAGACCAAGAGACCCAGTACTTC
CASSGTDQETQYF
>TRBJ1-4|-|TRBV4-1|-|17
TGCGCCAGCAGCCAAGAATGGGGAGACAGGAGTCAAGAAAAACTGTTTTTT
CASSQEWGDRSQEKLFF
>TRBJ1-1|TRBD1|TRBV27|-|15
TGTGCCAGCAGGTTATACCCGGGACAGTTTACTGAAGCTTTCTTT
CASRLYPGQFTEAFF
>TRBJ1-2|TRBD1|TRBV19|-|17
TGTGCCAGTAGTATTGGGACAGGGGGCGTGCTGAACTATGGCTACACCTTC
CASSIGTGGVLNYGYTF
>TRBJ1-2|TRBD1|TRBV19|once|15
TGTGCCAGTAACACGGGGACAGGGATTAACTATGGCTACACCTTC
CASNTGTGINYGYTF
>TRBJ1-3|-|TRBV5-6|-|14
TGTGCCAGCAGCTTGGTGGGGCAGGGAAACACCATATATTTT
CASSLVGQGNTIYF
>TRBJ1-2|-|TRBV28|once|14
TGTGCCAGCAGTTATACAGGGTTAGGCTATGGCTACACCTTC
CASSYTGLGYGYTF
>TRBJ1-2|TRBD1|TRBV5-4|-|14
TGTGCCAGCAGCCCTGGACAGGGGGCGCATGGCTACACCTTC
CASSPGQGAHGYTF
>TRBJ2-1|TRBD2|TRBV27|-|21
TGTGCCAGCAGTTTATACCCTCCACTACTAGCGGGGGGGCCCAGCGGCAATGAGCAGTTCTTC
CASSLYPPLLAGGPSGNEQFF
>TRBJ2-7|TRBD1|TRBV11-2|-|15
TGTGCCAGCAGGGACGACAGGGGGGCCCGATACGAGCAGTACTTC
CASRDDRGARYEQYF
>TRBJ2-7|TRBD2|TRBV5-4|-|15
TGTGCCAGCAGCTCCCTAGCGGCCAATCCCTACGAGCAGTACTTC
CASSSLAANPYEQYF
>TRBJ2-1|-|TRBV29-1|-|12
-
CSVDEFGTGAFF
>TRBJ2-7|TRBD2|TRBV25-1|-|16
TGTGCCAGCAGTGGATGGACTAGCGGGAGTTTCAACGAGCAGTACTTC
CASSGWTSGSFNEQYF
>TRBJ1-1|-|TRBV21-1|few|15
TGTGCCAGCAGCAAAGAGGGGACACAGAACACTGAAGCTTTCTTT
CASSKEGTQNTEAFF
>TRBJ2-7|TRBD1|TRBV19|-|15
TGTGCCAGTAGCCCAGGGGGCAACGTCGCCTACGAGCAGTACTTC
CASSPGGNVAYEQYF
>TRBJ2-2|-|TRBV5-1|few|19
TGCGCCAGCAGCATGGGGTCCCACGAATACAGGGTCTATACCGGGGAGCTGTTTTTT
CASSMGSHEYRVYTGELFF
>TRBJ2-2|-|TRBV5-1|-|14
TGCGCCAGCAGCTTGGCCCAGGTTTCCGGGGAGCTGTTTTTT
CASSLAQVSGELFF
>TRBJ1-6|-|TRBV6-5|-|16
TGTGCCAGCAGTTACTCGACCGGGGTGGGTAATTCACCCCTCCACTTT
CASSYSTGVGNSPLHF
>TRBJ2-3|TRBD2|TRBV11-3|-|18
TGTGCCAGCAGCTTAGGGGTAGCGGGAGCACCAAGCACAGATACGCAGTATTTT
CASSLGVAGAPSTDTQYF
>TRBJ2-1|-|TRBV7-2|few|18
TGTGCCAGCAGCCGCCTACCCATGGAGCGGAGCTCCTACAATGAGCAGTTCTTC
CASSRLPMERSSYNEQFF
>TRBJ1-5|TRBD1|TRBV6-5|-|15
TGTGCCAGCAAAAAGGACAGGGGAAGCAATCAGCCCCAGCATTTT
CASKKDRGSNQPQHF
>TRBJ1-4|TRBD1|TRBV28|-|16
TGTGCCAGCAGTATCCACAGGGGGCCTACTAATGAAAAACTGTTTTTT
CASSIHRGPTNEKLFF
>TRBJ1-1|-|TRBV7-3|-|15
TGTGCCAGCAGCCGTCTTCCGGGACAGAACACTGAAGCTTTCTTT
CASSRLPGQNTEAFF